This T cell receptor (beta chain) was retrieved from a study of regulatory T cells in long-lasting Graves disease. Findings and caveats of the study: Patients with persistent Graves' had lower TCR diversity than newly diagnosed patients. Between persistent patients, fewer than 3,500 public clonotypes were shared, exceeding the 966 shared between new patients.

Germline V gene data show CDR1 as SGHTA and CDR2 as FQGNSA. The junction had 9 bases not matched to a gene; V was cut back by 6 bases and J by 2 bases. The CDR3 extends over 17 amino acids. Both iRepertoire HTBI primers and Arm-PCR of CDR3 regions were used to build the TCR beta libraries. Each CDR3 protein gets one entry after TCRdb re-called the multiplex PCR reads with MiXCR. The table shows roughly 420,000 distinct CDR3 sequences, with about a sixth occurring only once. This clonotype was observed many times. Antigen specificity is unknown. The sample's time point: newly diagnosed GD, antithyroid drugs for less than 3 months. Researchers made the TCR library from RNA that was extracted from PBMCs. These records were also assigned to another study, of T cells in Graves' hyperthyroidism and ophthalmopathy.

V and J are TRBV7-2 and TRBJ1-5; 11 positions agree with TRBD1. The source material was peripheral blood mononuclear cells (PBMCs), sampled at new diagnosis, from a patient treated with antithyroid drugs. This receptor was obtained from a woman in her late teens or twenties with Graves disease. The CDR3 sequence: CASRSGTGGGGNQPQHF. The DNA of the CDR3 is TGTGCCAGCAGGTCCGGGACAGGGGGTGGGGGCAATCAGCCCCAGCATTTT.